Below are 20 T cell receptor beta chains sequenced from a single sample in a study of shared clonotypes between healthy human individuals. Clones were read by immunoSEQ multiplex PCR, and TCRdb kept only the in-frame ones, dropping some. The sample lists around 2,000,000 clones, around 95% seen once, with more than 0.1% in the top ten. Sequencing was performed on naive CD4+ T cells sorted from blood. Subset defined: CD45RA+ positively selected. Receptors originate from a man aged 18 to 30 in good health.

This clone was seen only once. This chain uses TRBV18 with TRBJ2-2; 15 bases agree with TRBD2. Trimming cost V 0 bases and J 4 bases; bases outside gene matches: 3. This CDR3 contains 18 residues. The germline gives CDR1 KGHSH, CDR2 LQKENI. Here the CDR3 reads CASSPPRTSGRGTGELFF. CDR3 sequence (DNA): TGTGCCAGCTCACCACCCCGGACTAGCGGGAGGGGCACCGGGGAGCTGTTTTTT. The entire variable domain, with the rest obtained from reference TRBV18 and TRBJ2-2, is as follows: NAGVMQNPRHLVRRRGQEARLRCSPMKGHSHVYWYRQLPEEGLKFMVYLQKENIIDESGMPKERFSAEFPKEGPSILRIQQVVRGDSAAYFCASSPPRTSGRGTGELFFGEGSRLTVL.

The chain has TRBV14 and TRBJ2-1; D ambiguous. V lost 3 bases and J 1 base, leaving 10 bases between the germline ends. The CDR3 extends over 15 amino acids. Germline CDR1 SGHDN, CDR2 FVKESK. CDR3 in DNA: TGTGCCAGCAGCCAGGATCGCGGATCCTACAATGAGCAGTTCTTC. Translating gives CASSQDRGSYNEQFF.

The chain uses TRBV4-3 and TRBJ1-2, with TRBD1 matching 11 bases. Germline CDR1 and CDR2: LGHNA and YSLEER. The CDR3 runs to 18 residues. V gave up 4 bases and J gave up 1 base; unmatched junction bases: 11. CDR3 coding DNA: TGCGCCAGCAGCCCCTTGGGGACAGGGGGAGGCGATAACTATGGCTACACCTTC. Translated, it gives CASSPLGTGGGDNYGYTF.

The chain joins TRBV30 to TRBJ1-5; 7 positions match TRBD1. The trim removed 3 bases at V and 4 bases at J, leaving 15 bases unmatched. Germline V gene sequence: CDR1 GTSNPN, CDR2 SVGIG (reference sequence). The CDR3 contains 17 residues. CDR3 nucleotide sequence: TGTGCCTGGAGCTCCCGTCACAGGGGTTTATGGAATCAGCCCCAGCATTTT. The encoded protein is CAWSSRHRGLWNQPQHF.

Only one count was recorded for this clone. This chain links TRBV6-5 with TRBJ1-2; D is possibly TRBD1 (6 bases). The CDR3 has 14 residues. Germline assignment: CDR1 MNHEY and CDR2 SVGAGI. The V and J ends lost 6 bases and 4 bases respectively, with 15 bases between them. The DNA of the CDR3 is TGTGCCAGCAGCAGCATGGGGGCGGCCTATGGCTACACCTTC. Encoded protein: CASSSMGAAYGYTF.

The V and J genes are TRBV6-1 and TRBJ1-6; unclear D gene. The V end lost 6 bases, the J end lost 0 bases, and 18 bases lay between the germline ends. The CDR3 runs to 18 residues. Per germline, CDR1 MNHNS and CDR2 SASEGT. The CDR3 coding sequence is TGTGCCAGCAGGGAACGGGTCGGCGTCAGCTCCTATAATTCACCCCTCCACTTT. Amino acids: CASRERVGVSSYNSPLHF.

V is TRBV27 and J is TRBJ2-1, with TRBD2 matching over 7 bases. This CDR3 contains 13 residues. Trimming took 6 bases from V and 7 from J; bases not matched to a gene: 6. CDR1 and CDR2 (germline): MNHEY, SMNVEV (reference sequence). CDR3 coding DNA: TGTGCCAGCAGATACGGCGGGGGAAATGAGCAGTTCTTC. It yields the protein CASRYGGGNEQFF.

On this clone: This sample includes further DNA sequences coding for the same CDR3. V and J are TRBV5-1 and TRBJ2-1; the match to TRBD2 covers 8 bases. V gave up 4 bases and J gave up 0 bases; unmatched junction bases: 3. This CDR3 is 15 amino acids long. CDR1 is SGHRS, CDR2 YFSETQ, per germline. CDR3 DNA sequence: TGCGCCAGCAGCAGCAGCGGGAGCTCCTACAATGAGCAGTTCTTC. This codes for CASSSSGSSYNEQFF. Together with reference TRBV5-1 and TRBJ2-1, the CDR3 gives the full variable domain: KAGVTQTPRYLIKTRGQQVTLSCSPISGHRSVSWYQQTPGQGLQFLFEYFSETQRNKGNFPGRFSGRQFSNSRSEMNVSTLELGDSALYLCASSSSGSSYNEQFFGPGTRLTVL.

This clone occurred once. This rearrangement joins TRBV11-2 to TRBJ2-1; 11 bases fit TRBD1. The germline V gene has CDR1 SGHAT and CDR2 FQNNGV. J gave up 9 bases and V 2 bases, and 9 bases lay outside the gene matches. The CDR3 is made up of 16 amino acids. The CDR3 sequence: CASSLSGTGGVGEQFF. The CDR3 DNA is TGTGCCAGCAGCTTAAGTGGGACAGGGGGAGTCGGTGAGCAGTTCTTC.

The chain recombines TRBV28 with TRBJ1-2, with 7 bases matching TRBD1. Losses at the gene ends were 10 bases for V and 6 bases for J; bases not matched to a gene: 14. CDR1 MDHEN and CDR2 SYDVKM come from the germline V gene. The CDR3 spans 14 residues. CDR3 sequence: CATGLTGVGDGYTF. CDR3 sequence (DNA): TGTGCCACCGGTCTTACAGGGGTCGGAGATGGCTACACCTTC.

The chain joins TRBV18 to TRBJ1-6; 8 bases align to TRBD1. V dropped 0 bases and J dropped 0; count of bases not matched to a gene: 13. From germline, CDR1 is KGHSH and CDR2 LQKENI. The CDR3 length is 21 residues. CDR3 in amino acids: CASSPPTGQGLVSSYNSPLHF. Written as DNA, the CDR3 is TGTGCCAGCTCACCACCAACTGGACAGGGATTGGTGAGCTCCTATAATTCACCCCTCCACTTT.

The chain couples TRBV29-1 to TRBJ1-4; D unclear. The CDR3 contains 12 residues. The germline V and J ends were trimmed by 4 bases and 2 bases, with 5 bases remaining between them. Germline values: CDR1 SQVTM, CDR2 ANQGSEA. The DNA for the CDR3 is TGCAGCGTTGCGGTGACTAATGAAAAACTGTTTTTT. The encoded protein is CSVAVTNEKLFF.

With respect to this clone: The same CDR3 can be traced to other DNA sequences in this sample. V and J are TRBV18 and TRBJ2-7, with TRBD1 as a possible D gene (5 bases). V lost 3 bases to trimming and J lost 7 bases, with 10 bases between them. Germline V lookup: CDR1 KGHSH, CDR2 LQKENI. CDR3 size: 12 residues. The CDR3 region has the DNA TGTGCCAGCTCACCTGACAGTGGGGAGCAGTACTTC. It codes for CASSPDSGEQYF.

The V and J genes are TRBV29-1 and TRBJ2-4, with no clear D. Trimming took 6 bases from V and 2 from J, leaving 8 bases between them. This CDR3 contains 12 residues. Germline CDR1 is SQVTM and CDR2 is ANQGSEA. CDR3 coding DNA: TGCAGCGTCGGTGAGCCCAAAAACATTCAGTACTTC. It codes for CSVGEPKNIQYF.

The CDR3 protein is CASSLGQGNPYNSPLHF. The DNA of the CDR3 is TGCGCCAGCAGCTTGGGACAGGGGAACCCGTATAATTCACCCCTCCACTTT. This rearrangement joins TRBV5-1 to TRBJ1-6; 8 nucleotides line up with TRBD1. Looked up from germline, CDR1 is SGHRS and CDR2 is YFSETQ. The CDR3 has 17 amino acids. V dropped 0 bases and J dropped 4; count of bases not matched to a gene: 6.

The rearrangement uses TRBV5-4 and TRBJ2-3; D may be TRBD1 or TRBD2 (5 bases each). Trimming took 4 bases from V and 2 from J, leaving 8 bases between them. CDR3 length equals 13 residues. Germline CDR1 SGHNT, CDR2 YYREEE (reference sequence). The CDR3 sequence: CASSRDPTDTQYF. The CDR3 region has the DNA TGTGCCAGCAGCCGGGACCCCACAGATACGCAGTATTTT.

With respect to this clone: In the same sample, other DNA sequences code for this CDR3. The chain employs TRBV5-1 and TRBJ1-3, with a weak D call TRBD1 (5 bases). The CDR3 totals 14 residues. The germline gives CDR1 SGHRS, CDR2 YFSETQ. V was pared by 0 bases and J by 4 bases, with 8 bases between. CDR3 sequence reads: CASSLEGTGNTIYF. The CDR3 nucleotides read TGCGCCAGCAGCTTGGAGGGGACGGGAAACACCATATATTTT. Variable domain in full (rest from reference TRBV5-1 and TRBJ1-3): KAGVTQTPRYLIKTRGQQVTLSCSPISGHRSVSWYQQTPGQGLQFLFEYFSETQRNKGNFPGRFSGRQFSNSRSEMNVSTLELGDSALYLCASSLEGTGNTIYFGEGSWLTVV.

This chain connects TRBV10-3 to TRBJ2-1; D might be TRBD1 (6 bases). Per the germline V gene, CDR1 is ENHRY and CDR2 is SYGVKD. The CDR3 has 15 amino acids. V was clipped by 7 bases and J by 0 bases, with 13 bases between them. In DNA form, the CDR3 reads TGTGCCATCACAGCAGGCAGGGGCTCCTACAATGAGCAGTTCTTC. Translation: CAITAGRGSYNEQFF.

CDR3 sequence reads: CASSPSGTEAFF. The CDR3 bases are TGTGCCAGCAGCCCTTCGGGTACTGAAGCTTTCTTT. The chain joins TRBV21-1 to TRBJ1-1. TRBV21-1 is reported as a pseudogene. There are 12 residues in the CDR3.

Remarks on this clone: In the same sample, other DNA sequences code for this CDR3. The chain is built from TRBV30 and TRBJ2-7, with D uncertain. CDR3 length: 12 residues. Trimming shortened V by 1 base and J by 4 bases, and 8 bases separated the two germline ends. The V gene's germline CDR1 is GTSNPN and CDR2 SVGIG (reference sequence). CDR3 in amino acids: CAWSATGYEQYF. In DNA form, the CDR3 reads TGTGCCTGGAGTGCGACGGGTTACGAGCAGTACTTC.